This T cell receptor beta chain came from a study of PD-L1 blockade in urothelial cancer. Study information: Atezolizumab, begun by patients around 2014, was given at 1,200 mg intravenously every 3 weeks. Blood-derived samples held a median roughly 150,000 T cells.

A remark on this clone: What it binds is unknown.

Generated by immunoSEQ multiplex PCR, the TCRdb table keeps only in-frame clones and is missing some. Among around 40,000 clones listed, around 89% were seen once. Notes on the study in general: Pretreatment TCR clonality in blood under the median foretold superior survival.

The TCR comes from a man between 60 and 75 years old with urothelial cancer. This specimen consisted of PBMCs, obtained around atezolizumab (anti-PD-L1) treatment.

In DNA, the CDR3 is TGTGCCATCAACGGGGAGGATTTAGATACGCAGTATTTT. This sequence encodes CAINGEDLDTQYF. The rearrangement joins TRBV10-3 to TRBJ2-3; D might be TRBD2 (6 bases). This CDR3 is built from 13 residues. V dropped 7 bases and J dropped 5 bases, with 13 bases sitting between them. Per the germline V gene, CDR1 is ENHRY and CDR2 is SYGVKD.